Listed below are T cell receptor beta chains from one sample, sequenced in a study of T cells in Graves' hyperthyroidism and ophthalmopathy. Each CDR3 protein is one row after TCRdb ran MiXCR on the multiplex PCR reads. The table includes hundreds of thousands of distinct CDR3 sequences, approximately 15% detected once. The material sequenced was blood. These receptors were obtained from a man between 18 and 29 years old with Graves' ophthalmopathy. Both conserved end residues are trimmed from each CDR3. D genes are given only for firm matches.

>.|TRBJ2-7|TRBV6-1
ASRGALNEQY
>TRBD2|TRBJ2-1|TRBV13
ASTPGLADYNEQF
>.|TRBJ2-7|TRBV19
ASSLTSTPYEQY
>.|TRBJ2-7|TRBV11-1
ASSLWQAYEQY
>.|TRBJ1-4|TRBV7-9
ASRSGGGTEKLF
>.|TRBJ1-2|TRBV2
ASSEDRSNYGYT
>.|TRBJ2-2|TRBV6-1
ASSNLGVWELF
>.|TRBJ2-7|TRBV5-1
ASSLLSESSYEQY
>.|TRBJ1-2|TRBV4-1
ASSPTVYSDGYT
>.|TRBJ1-3|TRBV3-1
ASSQGLGGSSGNTIY
>.|TRBJ2-3|TRBV27
ASSDLDRYTQY
>.|TRBJ1-2|TRBV5-1
ASSFVSPVRYGYT
>TRBD1|TRBJ1-1|TRBV2
ARHDRGPEAF
>TRBD2|TRBJ2-3|TRBV7-3
ASSNPPGLGSQY
>.|TRBJ1-1|TRBV6-1
ASKAPRTEAF
>.|TRBJ2-5|TRBV2
ASTDYLGPNQETQY
>TRBD1|TRBJ1-5|TRBV27
ASSTGQGAHQPQH
>TRBD1|TRBJ1-2|TRBV6-2/TRBV6-3
ASSFRTGGSDYGYT
>.|TRBJ2-5|TRBV5-5
ASSFGLEGETQY